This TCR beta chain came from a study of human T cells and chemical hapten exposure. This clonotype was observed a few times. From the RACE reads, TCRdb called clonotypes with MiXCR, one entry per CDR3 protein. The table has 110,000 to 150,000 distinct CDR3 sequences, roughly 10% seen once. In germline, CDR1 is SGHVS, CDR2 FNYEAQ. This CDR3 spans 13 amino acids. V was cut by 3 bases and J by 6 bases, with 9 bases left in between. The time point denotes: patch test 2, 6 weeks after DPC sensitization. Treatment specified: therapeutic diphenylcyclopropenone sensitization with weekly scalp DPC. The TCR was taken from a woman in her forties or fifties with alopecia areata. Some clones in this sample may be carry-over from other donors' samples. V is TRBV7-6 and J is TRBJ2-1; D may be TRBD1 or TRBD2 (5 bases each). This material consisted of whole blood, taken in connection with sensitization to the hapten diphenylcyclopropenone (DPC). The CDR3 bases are TGTGCCAGCAGCTTTGGGGGTGCCAATGAGCAGTTCTTC. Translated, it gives CASSFGGANEQFF.